The 23 T cell receptor beta chains listed next were all sequenced from one sample in a study of T cell changes during pregnancy in multiple sclerosis. TCRdb's copy holds only in-frame clones and misses some; the assay was immunoSEQ multiplex PCR. The repertoire has nearly 110,000 clones, roughly nine tenths of them found once; the top ten carry over 1.5%. The sample here was peripheral blood, taken before pregnancy. The receptor source for this set is a female donor with multiple sclerosis, enrolled in a pregnancy study.

This chain joins TRBV10-3 and TRBJ1-1; no reliable D call. Trimming removed 6 bases from V and 0 bases from J, with 11 bases in between. Looked up from germline, CDR1 is ENHRY and CDR2 is SYGVKD. The CDR3 length is 14 residues. The chain's CDR3 is CAISALRVNTEAFF. CDR3 DNA sequence: TGTGCCATCAGCGCCCTTCGCGTGAACACTGAAGCTTTCTTT.

This chain connects TRBV6-1 to TRBJ1-5, with D hard to call. V lost 2 bases to trimming and J lost 7 bases, with 9 bases between them. The CDR3 is 13 amino acids. Looked up from germline, CDR1 is MNHNS and CDR2 is SASEGT. The CDR3 DNA follows: TGTGCCAGCAGTGAAAGGGAGTACCAGCCCCAGCATTTT. It translates to CASSEREYQPQHF.

The gene calls are TRBV7-8 and TRBJ1-4, with D tentatively TRBD1 (5 bases). Per germline, CDR1 SGHVS and CDR2 FQNEAQ. The CDR3 length is 17 residues. V was cut by 0 bases and J by 3 bases, with 14 bases left in between. The CDR3 reads CASSLATWGDSNEKLFF. The CDR3 region has the DNA TGTGCCAGCAGCTTAGCGACCTGGGGGGATTCTAATGAAAAACTGTTTTTT.

The chain has TRBV18 and TRBJ2-7; 7 bases match TRBD2. In germline, CDR1 is KGHSH, CDR2 LQKENI. The ends lost 0 bases at V and 6 bases at J; junction bases unmatched: 8. This CDR3 is 15 amino acids long. The CDR3 DNA is TGTGCCAGCTCACCACCCGGGACTACCCGTTTCGAGCAGTACTTC. This translates into CASSPPGTTRFEQYF.

V usage is TRBV15 and J usage is TRBJ2-7, with D unclear. CDR1 is LNHNV, CDR2 YYDKDF, per germline (reference sequence). This CDR3 contains 14 residues. The V end lost 0 bases, the J end lost 3 bases, and 9 bases lay between the germline ends. This CDR3 reads CATSRDLKSYEQYF. In DNA form, the CDR3 reads TGTGCCACCAGCAGAGATCTTAAGAGCTACGAGCAGTACTTC.

The V gene is TRBV1, the J gene TRBJ2-7; TRBD2, as called in the table, went unchecked against the DNA. TRBV1 has pseudogene status. The CDR3 extends over 16 amino acids. The CDR3 is CTSSPEGGRDIYEQYF. The CDR3 DNA follows: TGCACCAGCAGCCCGGAGGGGGGGCGCGACATCTACGAGCAGTACTTC.

This clone was detected only once. Other DNA sequences from this sample encode an identical CDR3 as well. The genes are TRBV6-4 and TRBJ2-3; 9 bases line up with TRBD2. J was trimmed by 4 bases and V by 0 bases; bases with no gene match: 2. Germline V gene data show CDR1 as MRHNA and CDR2 as SNTAGT. This CDR3 spans 15 amino acids. CDR3 loop: CASSDSAGGPDTQYF. DNA for the CDR3: TGTGCCAGCAGTGACTCCGCGGGGGGGCCAGATACGCAGTATTTT.

The chain carries TRBV28 and TRBJ1-1; D remains unclear. V lost 7 bases to trimming and J lost 5 bases, with 14 bases between them. From germline, CDR1 is MDHEN and CDR2 SYDVKM. The CDR3 has 13 residues. The CDR3 nucleotides read TGTGCCAGCAACATTGGAGGGAGGACTGAAGCTTTCTTT. It encodes CASNIGGRTEAFF.

The chain has TRBV5-1 and TRBJ2-3; 8 bases fit TRBD1. Trimming took 4 bases from V and 1 from J; bases not matched to a gene: 8. The CDR3 covers 16 residues. Germline V gene sequence: CDR1 SGHRS, CDR2 YFSETQ. Here the CDR3 DNA reads TGCGCCAGCAGCCACGGACAGGGCTTTGGCACAGATACGCAGTATTTT. Amino acids: CASSHGQGFGTDTQYF.

The V call is TRBV4-1, the J call TRBJ1-1; a weak D match, TRBD1 (5 bases). The V end was cut by 0 bases, the J end by 0 bases, with 5 bases between. There are 14 residues in the CDR3. Germline CDR1 is MGHRA and CDR2 is YSYEKL. CDR3 residues: CASSQEGVNTEAFF. The DNA for the CDR3 is TGCGCCAGCAGCCAAGAAGGGGTGAACACTGAAGCTTTCTTT.

The V gene is TRBV1, the J gene TRBJ1-1; the table's D call, TRBD1, was not checked against the DNA. TRBV1 is a known pseudogene. The CDR3 sequence is 15 residues long. Written as DNA, the CDR3 is TGCACCAGCAGCCCCTGTCAGGGATTGAACACTGAAGCTTTCTTT. Translating it yields CTSSPCQGLNTEAFF.

This chain links TRBV6-5 with TRBJ1-6; 8 bases are shared with TRBD1. CDR1 MNHEY and CDR2 SVGAGI come from the germline V gene. The length of the CDR3 is 15 residues. J lost 6 bases, V lost 2 bases, and 3 bases had no gene match. The CDR3 loop is CASSYRDRLNSPLHF. CDR3 nucleotide sequence: TGTGCCAGCAGTTACAGGGACAGGCTTAATTCACCCCTCCACTTT.

The chain combines TRBV7-3 with TRBJ2-1; a possible D gene is TRBD1 (6 bases). Germline V gene sequence: CDR1 SGHTA, CDR2 FQGTGA. V was cut by 5 bases and J by 8 bases, with 19 bases left in between. The CDR3 sequence is 15 residues long. The CDR3 reads CASSIQGPGVDEQFF. The CDR3 nucleotides are TGTGCCAGCAGCATCCAGGGTCCAGGGGTAGATGAGCAGTTCTTC.

J is TRBJ2-3 and V is TRBV9; 8 bases map to TRBD2. V lost 4 bases, J lost 0 bases, and 7 bases stayed unmatched. CDR1 is SGDLS, CDR2 YYNGEE, per germline. The CDR3 consists of 16 residues. Here the CDR3 reads CASSIGTRGSTDTQYF. In DNA, the CDR3 is TGTGCCAGCAGCATCGGGACTAGAGGAAGCACAGATACGCAGTATTTT.

Only one count was recorded for this clone. V is TRBV11-3 and J is TRBJ2-5; no clear D. CDR3 size: 12 residues. V shed 6 bases and J shed 0 bases, with 5 bases lying between them. The germline gives CDR1 SGHNT, CDR2 YENEEA. The CDR3 here is CASSLYQETQYF. The CDR3 DNA sequence: TGTGCCAGCAGTCTGTACCAAGAGACCCAGTACTTC.

This chain joins TRBV6-5 and TRBJ2-2, with D perhaps matching TRBD1 (5 bases). Trimming removed 7 bases from V and 1 base from J, with 10 bases in between. The V gene's germline CDR1 is MNHEY and CDR2 SVGAGI. There are 14 residues in the CDR3. This CDR3 is CASTDGQNTGELFF. DNA for the CDR3: TGTGCCAGCACTGATGGACAGAACACCGGGGAGCTGTTTTTT.

The genes are TRBV29-1 and TRBJ1-1, with D possibly TRBD1 on 6 matching bases. In germline, CDR1 is SQVTM, CDR2 ANQGSEA. The CDR3 is 13 residues long. The ends were cut back, 6 bases at V and 0 bases at J, with 11 bases in the middle. The CDR3 DNA follows: TGCAGCGTGAAGGACAGAGTGAACACTGAAGCTTTCTTT. It encodes CSVKDRVNTEAFF.

In nucleotides, the CDR3 is TGTGCCAGCAGCTTGCATAGACTAGCGTCTAACGAGCAGTACTTC. Protein product: CASSLHRLASNEQYF. The gene calls are TRBV13 and TRBJ2-7; 8 nucleotides match TRBD2. Germline values: CDR1 PRHDT, CDR2 FYEKMQ (reference sequence). This CDR3 has 15 residues. V shed 3 bases and J 5 bases; nucleotides not matched to a gene: 9.

The table lists this clone with a count of one. J is TRBJ2-7 and V is TRBV5-5; 7 nucleotides match TRBD1. CDR1 and CDR2 (germline): SGHKS, YYEKEE (reference sequence). CDR3 length equals 15 residues. V shed 4 bases, J shed 4 bases, and the junction held 11 bases outside the gene matches. The CDR3 here is CASSKARDSNYEQYF. CDR3 DNA: TGTGCCAGCAGCAAAGCCCGGGACAGCAATTACGAGCAGTACTTC. The variable domain in full, with the rest retrieved from reference TRBV5-5 and TRBJ2-7, is DAGVTQSPTHLIKTRGQQVTLRCSPISGHKSVSWYQQVLGQGPQFIFQYYEKEERGRGNFPDRFSARQFPNYSSELNVNALLLGDSALYLCASSKARDSNYEQYFGPGTRLTVT.

This chain connects TRBV11-3 to TRBJ2-4; 9 bases are shared with TRBD2. V shed 3 bases, J shed 0 bases, and the junction held 3 bases outside the gene matches. Germline-derived CDR1 and CDR2 are SGHNT and YENEEA. The CDR3 is made up of 16 amino acids. The DNA for the CDR3 is TGTGCCAGCAGCTTCAATAGCGGGGGAGCCAAAAACATTCAGTACTTC. Its protein product is CASSFNSGGAKNIQYF.

The chain employs TRBV27 and TRBJ2-7, with 9 bases lining up with TRBD1. The germline CDR1 and CDR2 sequences are MNHEY and SMNVEV (reference sequence). Unmatched junction bases numbered 2, after V lost 6 bases and J lost 2 bases. The CDR3 runs 13 residues. The CDR3 bases are TGTGCCAGCAGGGGGGACAGGGCCTACGAGCAGTACTTC. It specifies CASRGDRAYEQYF.

J is TRBJ2-7 and V is TRBV6-1; 7 positions agree with TRBD2. The CDR3 has 16 amino acids. V lost 2 bases and J lost 5; bases outside the gene matches: 12. In germline, CDR1 is MNHNS, CDR2 SASEGT. The CDR3 region is CASSESPLLAWDEQYF. CDR3 nucleotide sequence: TGTGCCAGCAGTGAATCCCCGCTACTAGCGTGGGACGAGCAGTACTTC.

V usage is TRBV6-1 and J usage is TRBJ2-1; 12 bases match TRBD2. Trimming cost V 7 bases and J 8 bases; bases outside gene matches: 9. Germline V gene sequence: CDR1 MNHNS, CDR2 SASEGT. This CDR3 is 15 amino acids long. CDR3 region: CASMLTSGSVDEQFF. In nucleotides, the CDR3 is TGTGCCAGCATGCTGACTAGCGGGAGTGTGGATGAGCAGTTCTTC.